The clone carrying this TCR beta chain has just a few counts. This sample stems from a study of human T cells and chemical hapten exposure. CDR3 length equals 12 residues. Germline V CDR1 and CDR2: SEHNR, FQNEAQ (reference sequence). V lost 4 bases and J 6 bases, leaving 7 bases between the germline ends. Time point indicated: patch test 2, 6 weeks after DPC sensitization. The treatment here: therapeutic diphenylcyclopropenone sensitization with weekly scalp DPC. Staff drew blood before applying each patch test. TCRdb redid the calling of the RACE reads with MiXCR, one entry per CDR3 protein. Among more than 70,000 distinct CDR3 sequences listed, around 10% were seen once.

The rearrangement joins TRBV7-9 to TRBJ2-1, with TRBD2 as a possible D gene (5 bases). The TCR sequence derives from a man aged 18 to 30 with alopecia areata. Some clones in this sample may be carry-over from other donors' samples. The sequences come from whole blood, collected in connection with sensitization to the hapten diphenylcyclopropenone (DPC). CDR3 in DNA: TGTGCCAGCAGCTCAGAGGGCAATGAGCAGTTCTTC. This translates into CASSSEGNEQFF.